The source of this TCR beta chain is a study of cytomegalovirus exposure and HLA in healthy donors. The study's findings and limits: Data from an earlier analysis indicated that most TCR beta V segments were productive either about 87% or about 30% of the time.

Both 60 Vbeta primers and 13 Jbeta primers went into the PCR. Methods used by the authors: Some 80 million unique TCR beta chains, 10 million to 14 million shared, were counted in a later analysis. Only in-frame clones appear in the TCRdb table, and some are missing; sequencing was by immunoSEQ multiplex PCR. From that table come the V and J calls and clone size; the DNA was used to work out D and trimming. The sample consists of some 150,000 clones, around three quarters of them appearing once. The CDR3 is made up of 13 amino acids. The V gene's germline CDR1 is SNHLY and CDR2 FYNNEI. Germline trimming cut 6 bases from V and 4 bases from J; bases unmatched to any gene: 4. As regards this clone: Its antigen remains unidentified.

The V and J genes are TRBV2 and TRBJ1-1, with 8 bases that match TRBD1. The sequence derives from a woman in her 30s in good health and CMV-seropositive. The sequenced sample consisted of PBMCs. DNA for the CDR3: TGTGCCAGCAGCGCCGGACAGGGCACTGAAGCTTTCTTT. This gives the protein CASSAGQGTEAFF. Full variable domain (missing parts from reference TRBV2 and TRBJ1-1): EPEVTQTPSHQVTQMGQEVILRCVPISNHLYFYWYRQILGQKVEFLVSFYNNEISEKSEIFDDQFSVERPDGSNFTLKIRSTKLEDSAMYFCASSAGQGTEAFFGQGTRLTVV.